The sequence of this TCR beta chain was determined in a study of shared clonotypes between healthy human individuals. This clone was seen only once. Distinct nucleotide sequences in the sample also encode this CDR3. Some clones are missing from TCRdb's copy, which holds only in-frame ones; the method was immunoSEQ multiplex PCR. The table includes some 87,000 clones, 68% detected once. Unmatched junction bases numbered 3, after V lost 5 bases and J lost 3 bases. Germline V gives CDR1 ENHRY, CDR2 SYGVKD. CDR3 size: 14 residues. The source material was memory CD8+ T cells sorted from blood. Subset described: CD45RO+ cells pooled with CCR7-negative TemRA cells. The chain couples TRBV10-3 to TRBJ2-7, with 11 bases that match TRBD2. The receptor was isolated from a man aged 25 to 40 in good health. CDR3 loop: CAISTGTSGYEQYF. CDR3 DNA sequence: TGTGCCATCAGTACCGGGACTAGCGGCTACGAGCAGTACTTC.